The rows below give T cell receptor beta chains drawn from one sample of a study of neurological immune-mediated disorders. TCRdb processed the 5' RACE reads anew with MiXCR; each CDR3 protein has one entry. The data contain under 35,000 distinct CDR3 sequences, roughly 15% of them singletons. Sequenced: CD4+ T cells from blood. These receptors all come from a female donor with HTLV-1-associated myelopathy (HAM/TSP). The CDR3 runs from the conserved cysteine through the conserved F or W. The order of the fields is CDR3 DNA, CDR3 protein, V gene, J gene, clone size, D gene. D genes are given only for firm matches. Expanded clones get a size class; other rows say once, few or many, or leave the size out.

CDR3 DNA: TGCGCCAGCAGCTTCCAGGGAGCCGCCGGGTATCTGTTTTTT
CDR3 protein: CASSFQGAAGYLFF
V gene: TRBV5-1
J gene: TRBJ2-2
clone size: once
D gene: .

CDR3 DNA: TGCGCCAGCAGCTGGGACAACTTCAACGAGCAGTACTTC
CDR3 protein: CASSWDNFNEQYF
V gene: TRBV5-1
J gene: TRBJ2-7
clone size: many
D gene: .

CDR3 DNA: TGTGCCAGCTCACCCCTAAGCGGGGAAGAGACCCAGTACTTC
CDR3 protein: CASSPLSGEETQYF
V gene: TRBV18
J gene: TRBJ2-5
clone size: many
D gene: TRBD2

CDR3 DNA: TGTGCCAGCAGCTTAGCGCGGCTAGCGGGGGGAGAGACCCAGTACTTC
CDR3 protein: CASSLARLAGGETQYF
V gene: TRBV7-2
J gene: TRBJ2-5
clone size: many
D gene: TRBD2

CDR3 DNA: TGTGCCAGCAGCTTGGGTCTGGGGGAGACCCAGTACTTC
CDR3 protein: CASSLGLGETQYF
V gene: TRBV7-2
J gene: TRBJ2-5
clone size: many
D gene: .

CDR3 DNA: TGTGCCAGCAGTTTGGTTTCTAGCGGGGGAACCCAGTACTTC
CDR3 protein: CASSLVSSGGTQYF
V gene: TRBV12-3/TRBV12-4
J gene: TRBJ2-5
clone size: many
D gene: TRBD2

CDR3 DNA: TGCGCCAGCAGTGATTTTGGAGCGGGAGAGGATACCGGGGAGCTGTTTTTT
CDR3 protein: CASSDFGAGEDTGELFF
V gene: TRBV10-1
J gene: TRBJ2-2
clone size: many
D gene: TRBD2

CDR3 DNA: TGTGCCAGCAGGCGTAATGAGGGGGGGAATGAGCAGTTCTTC
CDR3 protein: CASRRNEGGNEQFF
V gene: TRBV2
J gene: TRBJ2-1
clone size: many
D gene: .

CDR3 DNA: TGTGCCACCAGTGAGAGGGGACTTAACACCGGGGAGCTGTTTTTT
CDR3 protein: CATSERGLNTGELFF
V gene: TRBV24-1
J gene: TRBJ2-2
clone size: medium-sized
D gene: .

CDR3 DNA: TGCGCCAGCAGCTTGTCGGGAGCCCAATACAATGAGCAGTTCTTC
CDR3 protein: CASSLSGAQYNEQFF
V gene: TRBV5-1
J gene: TRBJ2-1
clone size: many
D gene: .

CDR3 DNA: TGTGCCAGCAGCTTAGCGCGCAACCAAGAGACCCAGTACTTC
CDR3 protein: CASSLARNQETQYF
V gene: TRBV7-9
J gene: TRBJ2-5
clone size: many
D gene: .

CDR3 DNA: TGCAGTGCAAAAAGCGGTGCCAGCTCCTACTATGAGCAGTTCTTC
CDR3 protein: CSAKSGASSYYEQFF
V gene: TRBV20-1
J gene: TRBJ2-1
clone size: once
D gene: .

CDR3 DNA: TGCAGTGCTATAGCGGGAGTATTTTCAGATACGCAGTATTTT
CDR3 protein: CSAIAGVFSDTQYF
V gene: TRBV20-1
J gene: TRBJ2-3
clone size: many
D gene: TRBD2

CDR3 DNA: TGTGCCAGCAGTTTAGGACATACTGAAGCTTTCTTT
CDR3 protein: CASSLGHTEAFF
V gene: TRBV11-2
J gene: TRBJ1-1
clone size: many
D gene: .

CDR3 DNA: TGCAGTGCTAGCCTCGGGGGGAGCACAGATACGCAGTATTTT
CDR3 protein: CSASLGGSTDTQYF
V gene: TRBV20-1
J gene: TRBJ2-3
clone size: many
D gene: TRBD2

CDR3 DNA: TGTGCCAGCAGCTTCGGGACAGGGCGGGAGACCCAGTACTTC
CDR3 protein: CASSFGTGRETQYF
V gene: TRBV11-1
J gene: TRBJ2-5
clone size: many
D gene: TRBD1

CDR3 DNA: TGCGCCAGCAGCCTGAGGGGGCAACCGAACACTGAAGCTTTCTTT
CDR3 protein: CASSLRGQPNTEAFF
V gene: TRBV5-1
J gene: TRBJ1-1
clone size: many
D gene: TRBD1

CDR3 DNA: TGCGCCAGCAGCTTGGTCATCCCCGGAGGGAACACTGAAGCTTTCTTT
CDR3 protein: CASSLVIPGGNTEAFF
V gene: TRBV5-1
J gene: TRBJ1-1
clone size: medium-sized
D gene: .

CDR3 DNA: TGTGCCAGCAGCTTACAGGGGAACACTGAAGCTTTCTTT
CDR3 protein: CASSLQGNTEAFF
V gene: TRBV5-8
J gene: TRBJ1-1
clone size: many
D gene: .

CDR3 DNA: TGTGCCAGCTCACCGGGACTCATGTACCAAGAGACCCAGTACTTC
CDR3 protein: CASSPGLMYQETQYF
V gene: TRBV18
J gene: TRBJ2-5
clone size: many
D gene: .

CDR3 DNA: TGTGCCAGCAGCCAAGATTTTCTTAAGGACAGGGAGAGGGTTGAGCAGTTCTTC
CDR3 protein: CASSQDFLKDRERVEQFF
V gene: TRBV7-4
J gene: TRBJ2-1
clone size: many
D gene: TRBD1

CDR3 DNA: TGCAGTGCTAGAGATCCGTTTTCAGGGACAGCCTACAATGAGCAGTTCTTC
CDR3 protein: CSARDPFSGTAYNEQFF
V gene: TRBV20-1
J gene: TRBJ2-1
clone size: many
D gene: TRBD1

CDR3 DNA: TGTGCCATCAGTGAACAGCGGGAGGACTACAATGAGCAGTTCTTC
CDR3 protein: CAISEQREDYNEQFF
V gene: TRBV10-3
J gene: TRBJ2-1
clone size: many
D gene: TRBD2

CDR3 DNA: TGCGCCAGCAGCTTTCAAGAGGGAGATTCACCCCTCCACTTT
CDR3 protein: CASSFQEGDSPLHF
V gene: TRBV5-1
J gene: TRBJ1-6
clone size: many
D gene: .

CDR3 DNA: TGTGCCAGCAGCGTAGGCGCGGGCCGCACAGATACGCAGTATTTT
CDR3 protein: CASSVGAGRTDTQYF
V gene: TRBV9
J gene: TRBJ2-3
clone size: many
D gene: .

CDR3 DNA: TGTGCCAGCAGTGAAATCCGGGTTTCTGAGCAGTTCTTC
CDR3 protein: CASSEIRVSEQFF
V gene: TRBV6-1
J gene: TRBJ2-1
clone size: many
D gene: .

CDR3 DNA: TGCAGTGCTAGAGATCGAAAGTGGGGGGGCTCCTACGAGCAGTACTTC
CDR3 protein: CSARDRKWGGSYEQYF
V gene: TRBV20-1
J gene: TRBJ2-7
clone size: many
D gene: TRBD2

CDR3 DNA: TGCGCCAGCAGCCCCCGACAGGAGACGACCGGGGAGCTGTTT
CDR3 protein: CASSPRQETTGELF
V gene: TRBV4-1
J gene: TRBJ2-2
clone size: .
D gene: .

CDR3 DNA: TGTGCCAGCAGTCCCGGGACAGGGGCCCACGAGCAGTACTTC
CDR3 protein: CASSPGTGAHEQYF
V gene: TRBV3-1
J gene: TRBJ2-7
clone size: many
D gene: TRBD1

CDR3 DNA: TGTGCCAGTAGTGCGACCCACGAAGACTATGGCTACACCTTC
CDR3 protein: CASSATHEDYGYTF
V gene: TRBV19
J gene: TRBJ1-2
clone size: many
D gene: .

CDR3 DNA: TGTGCCACCAGCAGAGATGGACAGAGACAAGAGACCCAGTACTTC
CDR3 protein: CATSRDGQRQETQYF
V gene: TRBV15
J gene: TRBJ2-5
clone size: many
D gene: .

CDR3 DNA: TGCAGTGCTAGTCCTAGCGGGCAACAATACGAGCAGTACTTC
CDR3 protein: CSASPSGQQYEQYF
V gene: TRBV20-1
J gene: TRBJ2-7
clone size: many
D gene: TRBD2

CDR3 DNA: TGTGCCAGCAGCCACAGGTTTTCTAGCACAGATACGCAGTATTTT
CDR3 protein: CASSHRFSSTDTQYF
V gene: TRBV6-5
J gene: TRBJ2-3
clone size: .
D gene: .

CDR3 DNA: TGCGCCAGCAAAGTCGACGACAGGAACACCGGGGAGCTGTTTTTT
CDR3 protein: CASKVDDRNTGELFF
V gene: TRBV5-1
J gene: TRBJ2-2
clone size: many
D gene: .

CDR3 DNA: TGCGCCAGCAGCACCCTAGCGGGAGGGGAGTACAATGAGCAGTTCTTC
CDR3 protein: CASSTLAGGEYNEQFF
V gene: TRBV5-1
J gene: TRBJ2-1
clone size: many
D gene: TRBD2

CDR3 DNA: TGCAGCGTTGAAAAACAGGGCACTGAAGCTTTCTTT
CDR3 protein: CSVEKQGTEAFF
V gene: TRBV29-1
J gene: TRBJ1-1
clone size: many
D gene: .

CDR3 DNA: TGCAGTGCTAGAGATGGGCATCTGCTCTACAATGAGCAGTTCTTC
CDR3 protein: CSARDGHLLYNEQFF
V gene: TRBV20-1
J gene: TRBJ2-1
clone size: many
D gene: .

CDR3 DNA: TGCGCCAGCAGCAACAGACAGGGGAGAGAGACCCAGTACTTC
CDR3 protein: CASSNRQGRETQYF
V gene: TRBV5-1
J gene: TRBJ2-5
clone size: many
D gene: TRBD1

CDR3 DNA: TGCAGTGCTAGAGAGGCCCGACTTTTGGTTGAGCAGTTCTTC
CDR3 protein: CSAREARLLVEQFF
V gene: TRBV20-1
J gene: TRBJ2-1
clone size: many
D gene: .

CDR3 DNA: TGTGCCAGCAGTTCCCACGGGACACTCTACGAGCAGTACTTC
CDR3 protein: CASSSHGTLYEQYF
V gene: TRBV12-3/TRBV12-4
J gene: TRBJ2-7
clone size: many
D gene: .

CDR3 DNA: TGCGCCAGCAGCGAGGGACAGGGGTGGATGGATGAGCAGTTCTTC
CDR3 protein: CASSEGQGWMDEQFF
V gene: TRBV5-1
J gene: TRBJ2-1
clone size: many
D gene: TRBD1

CDR3 DNA: TGCGCCAGCTCCAACTTATACAATGAGCAGTTCTTC
CDR3 protein: CASSNLYNEQFF
V gene: TRBV10-2
J gene: TRBJ2-1
clone size: medium-sized
D gene: .

CDR3 DNA: TGCAGTGCCTGGAGACAGGGGACCTACGAGCAGTACTTC
CDR3 protein: CSAWRQGTYEQYF
V gene: TRBV20-1
J gene: TRBJ2-7
clone size: many
D gene: TRBD1

CDR3 DNA: TGTGCCAGCTCACCACCAGGGGAAGATACCCAGTACTTC
CDR3 protein: CASSPPGEDTQYF
V gene: TRBV18
J gene: TRBJ2-5
clone size: .
D gene: .

CDR3 DNA: TGTGCCAGCAGCTTTAAGTCCGGGAGGGTCACAGATACGCAGTATTTT
CDR3 protein: CASSFKSGRVTDTQYF
V gene: TRBV7-2
J gene: TRBJ2-3
clone size: many
D gene: TRBD2

CDR3 DNA: TGTGCCAGCAGCTCTTCTAGCGGCTACGAGCAGTACTTC
CDR3 protein: CASSSSSGYEQYF
V gene: TRBV14
J gene: TRBJ2-7
clone size: many
D gene: TRBD2

CDR3 DNA: TGCAGTGCTAGGGGGACCTGGCGGGGTGTTGGGCAGTTCTTC
CDR3 protein: CSARGTWRGVGQFF
V gene: TRBV20-1
J gene: TRBJ2-1
clone size: many
D gene: .

CDR3 DNA: TGCAGTGCTGGCCTCGGGGGGGCGGCCAATGAGCAGTTCTTC
CDR3 protein: CSAGLGGAANEQFF
V gene: TRBV20-1
J gene: TRBJ2-1
clone size: many
D gene: TRBD2

CDR3 DNA: TGTGCCAGCAGCTCCGGGACATCCAATTCACCCCTCCACTTT
CDR3 protein: CASSSGTSNSPLHF
V gene: TRBV5-8
J gene: TRBJ1-6
clone size: many
D gene: .

CDR3 DNA: TGCGCCAGCAGCCCCGGAAGGACCGGAGAAAAAATGTTTTTT
CDR3 protein: CASSPGRTGEKMFF
V gene: TRBV5-1
J gene: TRBJ1-4
clone size: .
D gene: .

CDR3 DNA: TGTGCCAGCAGTTTATCGACAGGGGGAGGGGATACGCAGTATTTT
CDR3 protein: CASSLSTGGGDTQYF
V gene: TRBV6-5
J gene: TRBJ2-3
clone size: many
D gene: TRBD1

CDR3 DNA: TGTGCCACCAGTGATCGACAGGGTTCCGGGGAGCTGTTTTTT
CDR3 protein: CATSDRQGSGELFF
V gene: TRBV24-1
J gene: TRBJ2-2
clone size: many
D gene: TRBD1

CDR3 DNA: TGCAGCGTCCGACCCCTGGAGGAGACCCAGTACTTC
CDR3 protein: CSVRPLEETQYF
V gene: TRBV29-1
J gene: TRBJ2-5
clone size: many
D gene: .